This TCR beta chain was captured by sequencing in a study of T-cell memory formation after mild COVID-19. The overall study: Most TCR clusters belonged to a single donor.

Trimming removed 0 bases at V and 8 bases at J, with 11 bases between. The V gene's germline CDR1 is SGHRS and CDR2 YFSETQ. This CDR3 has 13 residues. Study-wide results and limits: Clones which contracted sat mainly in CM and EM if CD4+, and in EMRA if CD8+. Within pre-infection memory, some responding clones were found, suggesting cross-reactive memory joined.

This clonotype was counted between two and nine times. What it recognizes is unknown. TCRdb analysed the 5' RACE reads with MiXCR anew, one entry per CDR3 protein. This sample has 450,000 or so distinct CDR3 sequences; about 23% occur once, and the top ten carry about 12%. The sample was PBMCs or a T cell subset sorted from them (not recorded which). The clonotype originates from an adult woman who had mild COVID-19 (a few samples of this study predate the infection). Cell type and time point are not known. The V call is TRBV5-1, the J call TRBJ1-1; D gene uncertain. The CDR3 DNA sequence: TGCGCCAGCAGCTTGGGATCGGTCAGGGAAGCTTTCTTT. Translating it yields CASSLGSVREAFF.